The sequence of this T cell receptor (beta chain) was determined in a study of T cell changes during pregnancy in multiple sclerosis. This clone appeared a single time. The table came from immunoSEQ multiplex PCR; TCRdb's copy has only in-frame clones and leaves some out. The profile shows some 93,000 clones, roughly 89% of them singletons. This CDR3 has 16 residues. Germline V lookup: CDR1 LGHNA, CDR2 YNFKEQ. The V segment lost 0 bases and the J segment 1 base; nucleotides outside the gene matches: 5. The sample here was peripheral blood, taken after pregnancy. The chain has TRBV4-2 and TRBJ2-7, with 8 positions matching TRBD2. The sequence was collected from a female donor in good health, enrolled as a control in a pregnancy study. The CDR3 is CASSQDRQRGSYEQYF. CDR3 coding DNA: TGTGCCAGCAGCCAAGATAGGCAGCGGGGGTCCTACGAGCAGTACTTC.